The clone carrying this TCR beta chain was seen ten or more times. The diagnostic basis comprised clinical symptoms, serum thyroxine and TRAb, thyroid ultrasound and orbital computed tomography. The germline V gene has CDR1 ENHRY and CDR2 SYGVKD. The V end lost 9 bases, the J end lost 0 bases, and 15 bases lay between the germline ends. This CDR3 contains 14 residues. These data belong to a study of T cells in Graves' hyperthyroidism and ophthalmopathy. The CDR3 regions of TCR beta were amplified from RNA transcripts. A set of HTBI primers served as the primers for a first-round RT-PCR of the TCR CDR3. A single record per CDR3 protein comes from TCRdb applying MiXCR to the multiplex PCR reads. The sample lists about 610,000 distinct CDR3 sequences, around 16% seen once, with about 3.5% in the top ten.

The sequence derives from a woman in her 40s with Graves' ophthalmopathy. The sample was blood. The chain uses TRBV10-3 and TRBJ2-7; the D call may be TRBD1 or TRBD2 (6 bases each). The CDR3 coding sequence is TGTGCCATTTCCAAAGAGGGGGGCTCCTACGAGCAGTACTTC. Translated: CAISKEGGSYEQYF.